This T cell receptor (beta chain) was retrieved from a study of TIL therapy for anti-PD-1-resistant metastatic lung cancer. Whole-study findings and limits: Patients were highly selected, enriched for treatment-naive, never-smoker and oncogene-addicted cases.

Time point: pre-treatment sample, taken before nivolumab and TIL therapy. With respect to this clone: Its antigen remains unknown.

The libraries were made with immunoSEQ v3. Produced via immunoSEQ multiplex PCR; TCRdb's table is partial and in-frame only. The table shows about 60,000 clones, with about 69% occurring only once. The specimen was blood, collected at baseline. The sequence came from a person between 25 and 80 years old with non-small cell lung cancer.

The CDR3, as DNA: TGCAGCGTTGTAGGACAGGGGACTGGTGGGGCCAACGTCCTGACTTTC. Translation: CSVVGQGTGGANVLTF. The chain recombines TRBV29-1 with TRBJ2-6; TRBD1 matches 9 bases. Germline V gene data show CDR1 as SQVTM and CDR2 as ANQGSEA. V shed 4 bases, J shed 3 bases, and the junction held 7 bases outside the gene matches. This CDR3 has 16 amino acids.